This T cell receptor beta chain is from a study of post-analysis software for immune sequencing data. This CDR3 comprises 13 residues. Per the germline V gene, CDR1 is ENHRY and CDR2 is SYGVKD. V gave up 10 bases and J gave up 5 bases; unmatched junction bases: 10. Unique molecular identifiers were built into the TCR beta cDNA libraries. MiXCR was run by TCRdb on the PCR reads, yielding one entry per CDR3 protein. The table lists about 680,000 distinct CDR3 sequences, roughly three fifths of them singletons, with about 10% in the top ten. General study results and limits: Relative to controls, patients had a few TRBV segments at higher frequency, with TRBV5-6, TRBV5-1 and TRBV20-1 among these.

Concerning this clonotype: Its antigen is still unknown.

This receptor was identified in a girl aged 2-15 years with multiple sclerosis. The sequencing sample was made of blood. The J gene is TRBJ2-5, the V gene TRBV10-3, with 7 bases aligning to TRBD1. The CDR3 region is CATGSEQGETQYF. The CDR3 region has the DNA TGTGCCACCGGGTCCGAACAGGGGGAGACCCAGTACTTC.